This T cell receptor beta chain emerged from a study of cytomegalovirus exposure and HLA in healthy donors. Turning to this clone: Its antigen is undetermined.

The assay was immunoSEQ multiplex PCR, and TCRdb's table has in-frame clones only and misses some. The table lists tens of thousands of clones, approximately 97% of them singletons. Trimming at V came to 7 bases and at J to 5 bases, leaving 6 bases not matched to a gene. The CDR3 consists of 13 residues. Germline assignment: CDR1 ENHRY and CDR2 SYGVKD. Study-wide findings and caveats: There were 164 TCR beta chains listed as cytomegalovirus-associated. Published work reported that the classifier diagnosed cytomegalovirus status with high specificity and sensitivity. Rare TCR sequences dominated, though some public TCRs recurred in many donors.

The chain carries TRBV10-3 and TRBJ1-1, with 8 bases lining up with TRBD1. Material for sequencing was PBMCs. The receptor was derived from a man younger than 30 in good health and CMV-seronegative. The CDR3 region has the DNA TGTGCCATCAAGGAGACAGGGGAAACTGAAGCTTTCTTT. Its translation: CAIKETGETEAFF.